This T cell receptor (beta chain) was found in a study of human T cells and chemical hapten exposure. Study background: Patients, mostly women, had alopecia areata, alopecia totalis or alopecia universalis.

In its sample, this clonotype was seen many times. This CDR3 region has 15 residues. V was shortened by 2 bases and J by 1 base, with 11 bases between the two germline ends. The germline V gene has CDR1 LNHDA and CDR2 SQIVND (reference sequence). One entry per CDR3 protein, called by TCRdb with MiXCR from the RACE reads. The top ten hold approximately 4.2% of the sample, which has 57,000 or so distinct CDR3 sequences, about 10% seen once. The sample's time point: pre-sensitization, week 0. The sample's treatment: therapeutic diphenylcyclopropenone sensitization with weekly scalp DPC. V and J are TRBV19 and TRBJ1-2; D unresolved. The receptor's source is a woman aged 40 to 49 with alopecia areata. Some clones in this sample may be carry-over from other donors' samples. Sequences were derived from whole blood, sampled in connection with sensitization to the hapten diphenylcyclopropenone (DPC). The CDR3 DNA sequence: TGTGCCAGTAGTATAACAACGACGGATAACTATGGCTACACCTTC. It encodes CASSITTTDNYGYTF. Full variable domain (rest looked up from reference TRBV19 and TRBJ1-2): DGGITQSPKYLFRKEGQNVTLSCEQNLNHDAMYWYRQDPGQGLRLIYYSQIVNDFQKGDIAEGYSVSREKKESFPLTVTSAQKNPTAFYLCASSITTTDNYGYTFGSGTRLTVV.